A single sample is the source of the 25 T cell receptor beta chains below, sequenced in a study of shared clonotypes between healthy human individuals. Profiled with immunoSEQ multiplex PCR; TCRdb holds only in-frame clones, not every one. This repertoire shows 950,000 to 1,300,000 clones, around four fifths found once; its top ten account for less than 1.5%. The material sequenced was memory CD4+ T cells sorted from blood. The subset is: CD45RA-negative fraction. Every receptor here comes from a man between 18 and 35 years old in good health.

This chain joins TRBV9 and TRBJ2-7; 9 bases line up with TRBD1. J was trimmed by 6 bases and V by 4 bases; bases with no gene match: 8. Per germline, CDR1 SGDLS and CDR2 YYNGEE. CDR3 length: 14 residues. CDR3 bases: TGTGCCAGCAGCATCCGGGACAGGGTCGCCGAGCAGTACTTC. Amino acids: CASSIRDRVAEQYF.

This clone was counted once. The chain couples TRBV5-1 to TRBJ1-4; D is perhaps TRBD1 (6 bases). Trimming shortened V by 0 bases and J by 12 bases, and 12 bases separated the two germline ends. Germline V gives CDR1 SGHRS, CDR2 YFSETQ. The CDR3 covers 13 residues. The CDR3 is CASSLDGGLQLFF. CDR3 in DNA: TGCGCCAGCAGCTTGGATGGGGGGCTGCAACTGTTTTTT.

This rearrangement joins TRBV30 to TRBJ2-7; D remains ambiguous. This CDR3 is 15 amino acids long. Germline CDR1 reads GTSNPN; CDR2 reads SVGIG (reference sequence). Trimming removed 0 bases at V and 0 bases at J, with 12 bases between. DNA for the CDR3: TGTGCCTGGAGTGTCCCTCGAGGAAGCTCCTACGAGCAGTACTTC. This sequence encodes CAWSVPRGSSYEQYF.

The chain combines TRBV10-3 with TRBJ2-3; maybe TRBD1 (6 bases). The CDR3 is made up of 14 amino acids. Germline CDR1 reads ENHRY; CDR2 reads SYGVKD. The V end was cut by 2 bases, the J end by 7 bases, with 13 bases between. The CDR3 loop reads CAISERAGAYTQYF. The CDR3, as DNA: TGTGCCATCAGTGAGAGGGCAGGGGCGTATACGCAGTATTTT.

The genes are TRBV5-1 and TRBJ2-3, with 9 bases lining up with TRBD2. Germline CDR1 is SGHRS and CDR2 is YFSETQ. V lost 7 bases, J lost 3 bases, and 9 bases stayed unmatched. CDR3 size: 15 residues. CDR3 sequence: CASALAGGGTDTQYF. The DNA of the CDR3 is TGCGCCAGCGCACTAGCGGGTGGGGGTACAGATACGCAGTATTTT.

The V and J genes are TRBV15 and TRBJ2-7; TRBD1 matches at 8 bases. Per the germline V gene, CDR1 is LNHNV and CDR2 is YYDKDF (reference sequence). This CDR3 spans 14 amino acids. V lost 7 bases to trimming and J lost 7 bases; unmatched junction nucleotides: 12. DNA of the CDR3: TGTGCCACCACCCTAGACAGGGGCCGGGGGGAGCAGTACTTC. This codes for CATTLDRGRGEQYF.

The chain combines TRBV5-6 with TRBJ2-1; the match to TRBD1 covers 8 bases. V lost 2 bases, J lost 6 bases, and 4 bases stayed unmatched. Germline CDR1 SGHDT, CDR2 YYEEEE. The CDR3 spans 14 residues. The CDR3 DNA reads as TGTGCCAGCAGCTTACCGGACAGGGCCAATGAGCAGTTCTTC. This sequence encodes CASSLPDRANEQFF.

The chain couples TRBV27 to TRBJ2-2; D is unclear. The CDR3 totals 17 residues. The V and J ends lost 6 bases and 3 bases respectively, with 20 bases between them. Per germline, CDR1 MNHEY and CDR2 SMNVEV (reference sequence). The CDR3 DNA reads TGTGCCAGCAGCGCGGTCGCCCGGGCTCAATACACCGGGGAGCTGTTTTTT. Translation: CASSAVARAQYTGELFF.

The CDR3, as DNA: TGTGCCAGCAGTCTGCCAGCGGGGACTGGGGCCAACGTCCTGACTTTC. It translates to CASSLPAGTGANVLTF. The V gene is TRBV5-5, the J gene TRBJ2-6; 7 nucleotides line up with TRBD2. Germline CDR1 SGHKS, CDR2 YYEKEE (reference sequence). The CDR3 extends over 16 amino acids. With V trimmed by 5 bases and J by 2 bases, 7 bases remained unmatched.

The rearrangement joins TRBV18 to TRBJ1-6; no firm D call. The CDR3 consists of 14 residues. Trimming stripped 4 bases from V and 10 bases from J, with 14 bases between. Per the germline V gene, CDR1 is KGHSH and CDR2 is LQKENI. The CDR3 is CASSRPDGKSPLHF. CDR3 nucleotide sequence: TGTGCCAGCTCACGTCCGGATGGAAAATCACCCCTCCACTTT. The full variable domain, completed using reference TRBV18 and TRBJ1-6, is NAGVMQNPRHLVRRRGQEARLRCSPMKGHSHVYWYRQLPEEGLKFMVYLQKENIIDESGMPKERFSAEFPKEGPSILRIQQVVRGDSAAYFCASSRPDGKSPLHFGNGTRLTVT.

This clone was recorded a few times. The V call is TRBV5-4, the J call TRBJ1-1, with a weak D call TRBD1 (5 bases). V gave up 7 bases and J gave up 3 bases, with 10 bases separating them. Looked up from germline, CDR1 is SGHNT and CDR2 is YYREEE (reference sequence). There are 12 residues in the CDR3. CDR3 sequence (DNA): TGTGCCAGCGGGGGTGTTGACACTGAAGCTTTCTTT. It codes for CASGGVDTEAFF. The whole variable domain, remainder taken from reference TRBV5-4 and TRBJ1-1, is ETGVTQSPTHLIKTRGQQVTLRCSSQSGHNTVSWYQQALGQGPQFIFQYYREEENGRGNFPPRFSGLQFPNYSSELNVNALELDDSALYLCASGGVDTEAFFGQGTRLTVV.

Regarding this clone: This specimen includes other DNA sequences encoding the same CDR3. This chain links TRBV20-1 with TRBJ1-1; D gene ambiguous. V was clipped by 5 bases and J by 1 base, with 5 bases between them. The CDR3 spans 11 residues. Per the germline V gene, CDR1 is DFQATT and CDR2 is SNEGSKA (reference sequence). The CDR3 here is CSAVKNTEAFF. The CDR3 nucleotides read TGCAGTGCTGTGAAGAACACTGAAGCTTTCTTT.

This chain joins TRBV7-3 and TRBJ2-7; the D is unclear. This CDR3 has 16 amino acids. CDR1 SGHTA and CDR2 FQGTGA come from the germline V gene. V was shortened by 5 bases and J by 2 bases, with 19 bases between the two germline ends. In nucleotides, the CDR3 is TGTGCCAGCAGCCCCCAGTTCGCCCTGAATACCTACGAGCAGTACTTC. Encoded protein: CASSPQFALNTYEQYF. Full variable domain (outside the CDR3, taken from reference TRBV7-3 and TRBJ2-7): GAGVSQTPSNKVTEKGKYVELRCDPISGHTALYWYRQSLGQGPEFLIYFQGTGAADDSGLPNDRFFAVRPEGSVSTLKIQRTERGDSAVYLCASSPQFALNTYEQYFGPGTRLTVT.

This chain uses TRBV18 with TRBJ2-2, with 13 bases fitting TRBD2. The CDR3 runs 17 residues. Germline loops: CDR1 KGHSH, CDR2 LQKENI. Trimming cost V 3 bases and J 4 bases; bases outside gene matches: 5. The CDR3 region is CASSPPGLAGPTGELFF. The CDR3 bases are TGTGCCAGCTCACCTCCGGGACTAGCGGGACCCACCGGGGAGCTGTTTTTT.

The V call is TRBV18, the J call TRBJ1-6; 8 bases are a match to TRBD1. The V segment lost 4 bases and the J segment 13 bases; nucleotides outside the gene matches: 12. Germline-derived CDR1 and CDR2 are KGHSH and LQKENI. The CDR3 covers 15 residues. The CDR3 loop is CASSLNQGAQDPLHF. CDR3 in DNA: TGTGCCAGCTCACTCAATCAGGGGGCCCAAGACCCCCTCCACTTT. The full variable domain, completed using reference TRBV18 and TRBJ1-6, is NAGVMQNPRHLVRRRGQEARLRCSPMKGHSHVYWYRQLPEEGLKFMVYLQKENIIDESGMPKERFSAEFPKEGPSILRIQQVVRGDSAAYFCASSLNQGAQDPLHFGNGTRLTVT.

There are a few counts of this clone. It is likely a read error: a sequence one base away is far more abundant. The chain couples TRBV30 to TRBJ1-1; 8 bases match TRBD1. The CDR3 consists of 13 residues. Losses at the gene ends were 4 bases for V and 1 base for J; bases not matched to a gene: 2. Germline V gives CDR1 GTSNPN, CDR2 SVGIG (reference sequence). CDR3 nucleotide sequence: TGTGCCTGGATGGGACAGGCGAACACTGAAGCTTTCTTT. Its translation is CAWMGQANTEAFF.

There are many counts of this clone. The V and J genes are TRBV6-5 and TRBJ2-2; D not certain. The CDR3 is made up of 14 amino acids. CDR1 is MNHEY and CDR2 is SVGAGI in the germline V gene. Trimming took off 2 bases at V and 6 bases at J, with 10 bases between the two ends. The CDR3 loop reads CASSYRADPGELFF. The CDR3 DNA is TGTGCCAGCAGTTACCGGGCAGACCCCGGGGAGCTGTTTTTT.

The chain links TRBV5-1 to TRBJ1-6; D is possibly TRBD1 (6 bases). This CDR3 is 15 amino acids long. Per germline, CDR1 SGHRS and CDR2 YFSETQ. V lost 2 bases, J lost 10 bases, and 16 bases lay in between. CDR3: CASSLTGTLESPLHF. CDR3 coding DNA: TGCGCCAGCAGCTTAACAGGGACATTGGAGTCACCCCTCCACTTT.

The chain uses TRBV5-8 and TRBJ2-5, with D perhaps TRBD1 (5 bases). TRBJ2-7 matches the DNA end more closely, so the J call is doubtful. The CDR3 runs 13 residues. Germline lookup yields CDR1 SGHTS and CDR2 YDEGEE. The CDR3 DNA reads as TGTGCCAGCAGCTTGGCCAGGGAAAGCGAGCAGTACTTC. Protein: CASSLARESEQYF.

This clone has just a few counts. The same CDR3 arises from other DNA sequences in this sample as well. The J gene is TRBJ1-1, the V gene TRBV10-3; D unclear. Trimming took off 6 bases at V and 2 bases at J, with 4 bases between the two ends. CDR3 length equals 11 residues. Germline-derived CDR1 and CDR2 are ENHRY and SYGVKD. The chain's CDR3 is CAIRENTEAFF. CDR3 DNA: TGTGCCATCAGGGAAAACACTGAAGCTTTCTTT.

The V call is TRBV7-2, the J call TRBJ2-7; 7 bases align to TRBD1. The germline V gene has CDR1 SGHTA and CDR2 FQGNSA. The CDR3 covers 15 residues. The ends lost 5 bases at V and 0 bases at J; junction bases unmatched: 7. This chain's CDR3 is CASSPRTGTSYEQYF. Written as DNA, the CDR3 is TGTGCCAGCAGCCCCCGGACAGGAACCTCCTACGAGCAGTACTTC.

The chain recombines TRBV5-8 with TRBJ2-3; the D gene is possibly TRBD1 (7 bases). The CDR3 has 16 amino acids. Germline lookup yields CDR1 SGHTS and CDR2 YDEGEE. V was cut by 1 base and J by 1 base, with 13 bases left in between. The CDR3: CASSLQGGVGTDTQYF. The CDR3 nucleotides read TGTGCCAGCAGCTTGCAGGGGGGTGTCGGCACAGATACGCAGTATTTT. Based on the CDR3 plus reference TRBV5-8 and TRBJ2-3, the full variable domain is EAGVTQSPTHLIKTRGQQATLRCSPISGHTSVYWYQQALGLGLQFLLWYDEGEERNRGNFPPRFSGRQFPNYSSELNVNALELEDSALYLCASSLQGGVGTDTQYFGPGTRLTVL.

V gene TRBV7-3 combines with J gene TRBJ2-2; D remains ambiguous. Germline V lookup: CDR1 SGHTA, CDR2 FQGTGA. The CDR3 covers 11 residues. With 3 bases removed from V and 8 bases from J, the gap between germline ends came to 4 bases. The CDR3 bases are TGTGCCAGCAGCTTGTCTGGGGAGCTGTTTTTT. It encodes CASSLSGELFF.

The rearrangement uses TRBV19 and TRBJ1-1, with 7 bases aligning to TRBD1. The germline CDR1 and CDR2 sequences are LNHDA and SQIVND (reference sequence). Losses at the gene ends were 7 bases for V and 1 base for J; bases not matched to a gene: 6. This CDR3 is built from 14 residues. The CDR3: CASNLGQANTEAFF. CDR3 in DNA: TGTGCCAGTAATCTAGGACAGGCGAACACTGAAGCTTTCTTT.

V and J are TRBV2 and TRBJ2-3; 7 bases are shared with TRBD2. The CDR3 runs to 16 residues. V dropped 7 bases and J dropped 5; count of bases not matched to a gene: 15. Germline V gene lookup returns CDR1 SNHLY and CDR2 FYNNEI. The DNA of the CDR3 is TGTGCCAGCAAGGGGAGAGCGGGACGTTGGGGAGATACGCAGTATTTT. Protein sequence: CASKGRAGRWGDTQYF.